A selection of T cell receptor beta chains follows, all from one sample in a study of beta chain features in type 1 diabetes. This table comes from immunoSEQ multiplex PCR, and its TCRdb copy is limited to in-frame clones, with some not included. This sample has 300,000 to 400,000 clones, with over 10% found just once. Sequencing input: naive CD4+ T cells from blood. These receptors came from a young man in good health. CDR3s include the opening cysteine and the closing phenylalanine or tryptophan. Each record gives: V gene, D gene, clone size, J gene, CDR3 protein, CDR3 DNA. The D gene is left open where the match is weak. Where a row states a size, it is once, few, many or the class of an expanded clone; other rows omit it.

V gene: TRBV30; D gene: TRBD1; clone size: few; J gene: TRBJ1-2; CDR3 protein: CAWTQGQYYGYTF; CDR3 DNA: TGTGCCTGGACCCAGGGACAGTACTATGGCTACACCTTC
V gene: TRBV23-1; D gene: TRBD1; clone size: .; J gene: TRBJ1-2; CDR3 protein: CASSRSTKGGNGYGYTF; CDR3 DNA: TGCGCCAGCAGTCGCTCGACTAAAGGGGGCAACGGCTATGGCTACACCTTC
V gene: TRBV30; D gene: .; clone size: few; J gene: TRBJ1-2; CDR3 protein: CAWTPGQAGYTF; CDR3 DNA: TGTGCCTGGACACCGGGACAAGCAGGCTACACCTTC
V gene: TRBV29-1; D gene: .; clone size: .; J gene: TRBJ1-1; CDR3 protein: CSVEVGGGTEAFF; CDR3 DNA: TGCAGCGTTGAAGTAGGCGGGGGGACTGAAGCTTTCTTT
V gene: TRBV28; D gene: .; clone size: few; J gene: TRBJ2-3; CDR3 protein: CASSLVQTRTDTQYF; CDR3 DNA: TGTGCCAGCAGTTTAGTCCAGACTCGCACAGATACGCAGTATTTT
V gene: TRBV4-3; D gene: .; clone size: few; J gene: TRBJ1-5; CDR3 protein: CASSLTGNQPQHF; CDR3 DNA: TGCGCCAGCAGCCTGACAGGTAATCAGCCCCAGCATTTT
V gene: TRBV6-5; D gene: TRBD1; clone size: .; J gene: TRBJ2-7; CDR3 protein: CASTAFGQGYHEQYF; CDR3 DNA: TGTGCCAGCACCGCCTTCGGACAGGGGTACCACGAGCAGTACTTC
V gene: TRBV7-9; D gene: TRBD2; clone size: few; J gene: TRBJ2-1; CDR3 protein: CASTVGGEYNEQFF; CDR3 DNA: TGTGCCAGCACCGTGGGGGGGGAATACAATGAGCAGTTCTTC
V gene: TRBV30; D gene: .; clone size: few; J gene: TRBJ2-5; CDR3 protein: CAWRGYEVRESLETQYF; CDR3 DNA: TGTGCCTGGAGGGGTTATGAGGTGCGCGAGTCTTTGGAGACCCAGTACTTC
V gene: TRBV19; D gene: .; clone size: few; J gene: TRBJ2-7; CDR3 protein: CASSIARGSYEQYF; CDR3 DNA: TGTGCCAGTAGTATAGCCAGGGGATCCTACGAGCAGTACTTC
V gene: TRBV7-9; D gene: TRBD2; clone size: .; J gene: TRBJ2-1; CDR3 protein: CASSPGGLAGGPRHEQFF; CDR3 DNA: TGTGCCAGCAGCCCCGGGGGATTGGCGGGAGGCCCCCGCCATGAGCAGTTCTTC
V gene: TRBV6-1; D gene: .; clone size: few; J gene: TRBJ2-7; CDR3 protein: CASQRDIYEQYF; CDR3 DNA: TGTGCCAGCCAGCGGGACATCTACGAGCAGTACTTC
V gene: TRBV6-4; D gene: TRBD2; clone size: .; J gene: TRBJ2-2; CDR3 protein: CASSDDLAGVLFF; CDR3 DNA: TGTGCCAGCAGTGACGACCTAGCGGGAGTGCTGTTTTTT
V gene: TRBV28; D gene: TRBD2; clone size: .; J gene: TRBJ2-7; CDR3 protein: CASVPGGGAREQYF; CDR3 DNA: TGTGCCAGTGTCCCGGGCGGGGGGGCAAGGGAGCAGTACTTC
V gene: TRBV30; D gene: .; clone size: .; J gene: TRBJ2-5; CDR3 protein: CAWSGDFQETQYF; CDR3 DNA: TGTGCCTGGAGTGGTGACTTTCAAGAGACCCAGTACTTC
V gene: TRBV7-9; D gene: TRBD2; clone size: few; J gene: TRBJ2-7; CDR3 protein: CASSPTHRTSGRLEQYF; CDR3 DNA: TGTGCCAGCAGCCCAACGCATCGGACTAGCGGGAGGTTAGAGCAGTACTTC
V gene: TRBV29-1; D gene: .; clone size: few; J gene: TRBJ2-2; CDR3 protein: CSVVRGLNTGELFF; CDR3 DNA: TGCAGCGTTGTAAGGGGACTGAACACCGGGGAGCTGTTTTTT
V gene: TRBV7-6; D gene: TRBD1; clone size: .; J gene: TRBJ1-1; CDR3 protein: CASSLAPRQGANTEAFF; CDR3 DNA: TGTGCCAGCAGCTTAGCGCCAAGACAGGGGGCGAACACTGAAGCTTTCTTT
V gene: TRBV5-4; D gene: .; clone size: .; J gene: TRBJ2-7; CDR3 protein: CASSPKVGGSYEQYF; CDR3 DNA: TGTGCCAGCAGCCCAAAGGTCGGGGGTTCCTACGAGCAGTACTTC
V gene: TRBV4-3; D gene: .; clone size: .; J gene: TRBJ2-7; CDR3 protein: CASSQDISYEQYF; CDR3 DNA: TGCGCCAGCAGCCAAGATATCTCCTACGAGCAGTACTTC
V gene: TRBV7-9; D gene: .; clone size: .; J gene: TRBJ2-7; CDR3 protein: CASSPQGGEQYF; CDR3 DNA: TGTGCCAGCAGCCCTCAGGGGGGCGAGCAGTACTTC
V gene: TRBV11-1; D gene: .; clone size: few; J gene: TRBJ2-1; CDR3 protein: CASSLGRFNEQFF; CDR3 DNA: TGTGCCAGCAGCTTAGGGCGGTTCAATGAGCAGTTCTTC
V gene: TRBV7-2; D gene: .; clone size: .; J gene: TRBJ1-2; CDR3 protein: CASRMTTGSGYTF; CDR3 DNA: TGTGCCAGCAGGATGACCACAGGGTCTGGCTACACCTTC
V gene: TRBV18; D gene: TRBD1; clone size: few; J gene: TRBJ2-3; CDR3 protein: CASSAGQGSTDTQYF; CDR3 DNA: TGTGCCAGCTCAGCGGGACAGGGCTCGACAGATACGCAGTATTTT
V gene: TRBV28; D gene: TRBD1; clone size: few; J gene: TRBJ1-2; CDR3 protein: CASSLPGQGANYGYTF; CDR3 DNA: TGTGCCAGCAGTTTACCGGGACAGGGGGCGAACTATGGCTACACCTTC
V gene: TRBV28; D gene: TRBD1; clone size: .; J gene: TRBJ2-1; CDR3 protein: CASSQGRNEQFF; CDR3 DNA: TGTGCCAGCTCACAGGGGCGTAATGAGCAGTTCTTC
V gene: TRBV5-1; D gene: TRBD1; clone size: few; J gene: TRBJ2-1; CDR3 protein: CASSLSPGTGPYNEQFF; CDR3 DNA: TGCGCCAGCAGCTTGAGCCCCGGGACAGGGCCCTACAATGAGCAGTTCTTC
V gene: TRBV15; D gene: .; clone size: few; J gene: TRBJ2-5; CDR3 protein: CATSRDRRVGETQYF; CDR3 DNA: TGTGCCACCAGCAGAGATCGGAGGGTAGGGGAGACCCAGTACTTC
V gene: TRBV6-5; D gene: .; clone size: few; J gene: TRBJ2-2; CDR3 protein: CASSYTSAGELFF; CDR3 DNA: TGTGCCAGCAGTTACACTTCAGCGGGGGAGCTGTTTTTT
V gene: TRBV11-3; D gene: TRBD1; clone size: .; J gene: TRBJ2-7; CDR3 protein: CASSPGQGRYEQYF; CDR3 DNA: TGTGCCAGCAGTCCTGGACAGGGGAGGTACGAGCAGTACTTC
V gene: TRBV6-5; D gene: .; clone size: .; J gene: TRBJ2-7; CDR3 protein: CASSYGHGEQYF; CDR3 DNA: TGTGCCAGCAGTTACGGGCACGGCGAGCAGTACTTC
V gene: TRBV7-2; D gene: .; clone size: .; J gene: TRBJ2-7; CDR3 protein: CASSLVAPNYEQYF; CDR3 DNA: TGTGCCAGCAGCTTAGTAGCGCCCAACTACGAGCAGTACTTC
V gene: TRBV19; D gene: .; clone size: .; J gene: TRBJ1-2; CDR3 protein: CATLPGGTPNGYTF; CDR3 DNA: TGTGCCACCCTACCAGGAGGGACCCCTAATGGCTACACCTTC
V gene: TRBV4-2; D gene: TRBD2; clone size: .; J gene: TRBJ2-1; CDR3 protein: CASSQGREPGNEQFF; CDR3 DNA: TGTGCCAGCAGCCAAGGGCGGGAGCCAGGCAATGAGCAGTTCTTC
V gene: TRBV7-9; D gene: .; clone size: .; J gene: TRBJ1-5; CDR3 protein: CASSLPPVGRRPQHF; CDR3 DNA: TGTGCCAGCAGCTTACCTCCGGTGGGGCGTCGGCCCCAGCATTTT
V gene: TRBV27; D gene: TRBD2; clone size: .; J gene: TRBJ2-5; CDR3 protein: CASSSDGRGWETQYF; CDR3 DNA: TGTGCCAGCAGTTCGGACGGGAGGGGTTGGGAGACCCAGTACTTC
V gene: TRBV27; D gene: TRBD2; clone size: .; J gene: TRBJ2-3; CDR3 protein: CASSFGGATGTDTQYF; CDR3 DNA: TGTGCCAGCAGTTTCGGGGGGGCAACTGGCACAGATACGCAGTATTTT
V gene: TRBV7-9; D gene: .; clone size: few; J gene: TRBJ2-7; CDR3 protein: CASSLNNEQYF; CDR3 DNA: TGTGCCAGCAGCTTAAACAACGAGCAGTACTTC
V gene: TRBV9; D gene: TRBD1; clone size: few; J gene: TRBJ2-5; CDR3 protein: CASSARTGGSQETQYF; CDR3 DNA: TGTGCCAGCAGCGCCCGGACAGGGGGAAGTCAAGAGACCCAGTACTTC
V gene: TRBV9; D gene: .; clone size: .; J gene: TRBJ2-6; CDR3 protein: CASSPPANVLTF; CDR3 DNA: TGTGCCAGCAGCCCTCCGGCCAACGTCCTGACTTTC
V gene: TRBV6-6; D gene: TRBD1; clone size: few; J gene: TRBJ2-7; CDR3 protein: CASSRQAPGGFYEQYF; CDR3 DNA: TGTGCCAGCAGCAGACAGGCGCCAGGGGGCTTCTACGAGCAGTACTTC